The 26 T cell receptor beta chains given below trace back to one sample, sequenced in a study of CD8+ T cells in alopecia areata. Sequencing used cDNA as its template, made by extracting RNA and reverse transcribing it. Sequenced by immunoSEQ multiplex PCR; TCRdb stores in-frame clones only, minus some. The sample yields about 97,000 clones, more than 35% seen once. The sequenced sample was CD4+ T cells sorted from blood. The receptors originated from a human donor with alopecia areata.

This clone was counted a few times. The chain carries TRBV29-1 and TRBJ2-5; 8 positions match TRBD1. This CDR3 has 13 residues. Germline assignment: CDR1 SQVTM and CDR2 ANQGSEA. The J segment lost 5 bases and the V segment lost 7 bases, leaving 9 bases of the junction unmatched. The DNA of the CDR3 is TGCAGCGCAACAGGACAGGGTGGTGAGACCCAGTACTTC. Translating gives CSATGQGGETQYF. Supplemented by reference TRBV29-1 and TRBJ2-5, the full variable domain reads SAVISQKPSRDICQRGTSLTIQCQVDSQVTMMFWYRQQPGQSLTLIATANQGSEATYESGFVIDKFPISRPNLTFSTLTVSNMSPEDSSIYLCSATGQGGETQYFGPGTRLLVL.

This clone was detected only a few times. CDR3 loop: CASSLGQGDNQPQHF. CDR3 DNA sequence: TGTGCCAGCAGCTTGGGACAGGGGGACAATCAGCCCCAGCATTTT. V gene TRBV7-9 combines with J gene TRBJ1-5, with TRBD1 matching over 11 bases. Germline V CDR1 and CDR2: SEHNR, FQNEAQ (reference sequence). The CDR3 length is 15 residues. V lost 3 bases and J lost 3; bases outside the gene matches: 1.

A few counts support this clone. The chain combines TRBV18 with TRBJ2-2; 11 nucleotides align to TRBD2. Germline loops: CDR1 KGHSH, CDR2 LQKENI. CDR3 length equals 16 residues. J was trimmed by 4 bases and V by 3 bases; bases with no gene match: 4. The chain's CDR3 is CASSPTGLAGTGELFF. The CDR3, as DNA: TGTGCCAGCTCACCGACTGGACTAGCGGGCACCGGGGAGCTGTTTTTT.

The J gene is TRBJ1-2, the V gene TRBV5-1; D unclear. The CDR3 length is 13 residues. In germline, CDR1 is SGHRS, CDR2 YFSETQ. V was cut by 0 bases and J by 8 bases, with 11 bases left in between. CDR3 DNA sequence: TGCGCCAGCAGCTTGGATGGCCCTCTGGGCTACACCTTC. This codes for CASSLDGPLGYTF.

This chain links TRBV5-1 with TRBJ2-1, with 13 bases aligning to TRBD2. The CDR3 contains 15 residues. With 1 base clipped from V and 6 bases from J, the junction kept 1 base outside the gene matches. Germline V gene data show CDR1 as SGHRS and CDR2 as YFSETQ. The CDR3 nucleotides read TGCGCCAGCAGCTTGACTAGCGGGAGGGCCAATGAGCAGTTCTTC. This codes for CASSLTSGRANEQFF.

This chain links TRBV5-1 with TRBJ1-1; D gene uncertain. The V and J ends lost 2 bases and 3 bases respectively, with 8 bases between them. In germline, CDR1 is SGHRS, CDR2 YFSETQ. The CDR3 sequence is 13 residues long. The CDR3 loop is CASSFWGDTEAFF. CDR3 coding DNA: TGCGCCAGCAGCTTTTGGGGAGACACTGAAGCTTTCTTT.

The chain uses TRBV4-2 and TRBJ2-5; 7 nucleotides align to TRBD1. The CDR3 consists of 16 residues. Germline assignment: CDR1 LGHNA and CDR2 YNFKEQ. Trimming took 4 bases from V and 0 from J; bases not matched to a gene: 8. CDR3 DNA: TGTGCCAGCAGCCGGACCACGGGACAGAACCAAGAGACCCAGTACTTC. Its translation: CASSRTTGQNQETQYF.

This clone showed up just a few times. The V gene is TRBV5-1, the J gene TRBJ1-6; 7 nucleotides align to TRBD1. Germline values: CDR1 SGHRS, CDR2 YFSETQ. The V gene end was trimmed by 4 bases and the J gene end by 5 bases; junction bases not matched to a gene: 6. The length of the CDR3 is 15 residues. The CDR3 here is CASSAYRGDNSPLHF. Written as DNA, the CDR3 is TGCGCCAGCAGCGCATACAGGGGAGATAATTCACCCCTCCACTTT.

The sample holds a few counts of this clone. V gene TRBV5-1 combines with J gene TRBJ1-5; the D is unclear. Germline CDR1 SGHRS, CDR2 YFSETQ. The CDR3 sequence is 15 residues long. V was cut by 0 bases and J by 3 bases, with 10 bases left in between. The CDR3, as DNA: TGCGCCAGCAGCTTGGGGCAAACGCCCAATCAGCCCCAGCATTTT. As protein: CASSLGQTPNQPQHF.

The chain is built from TRBV30 and TRBJ2-7, with 9 bases that match TRBD1. CDR1 and CDR2 (germline): GTSNPN, SVGIG (reference sequence). The V and J ends lost 5 bases and 7 bases, in that order; junction bases with no gene match: 12. This CDR3 is 14 amino acids long. The CDR3 reads CAWGPGTGPQEQYF. CDR3 DNA: TGTGCCTGGGGCCCCGGGACAGGGCCGCAAGAGCAGTACTTC.

To note about this clone: At one boundary the junction diverges from the germline segment, which might be a read error. The chain employs TRBV7-2 and TRBJ1-2; 9 bases fit TRBD1. This CDR3 spans 15 amino acids. In germline, CDR1 is SGHTA, CDR2 FQGNSA. CDR3 residues: CASSHSSGQGYGYTF. CDR3 DNA sequence: TGCGCCAGCAGCCATAGCTCGGGACAGGGATATGGCTACACCTTC.

The chain recombines TRBV23-1 with TRBJ2-3; TRBD2 matches at 10 bases. TRBV23-1 is an open reading frame whose function is uncertain. The CDR3 spans 16 residues. The V gene end was trimmed by 2 bases and the J gene end by 4 bases; junction bases not matched to a gene: 6. This chain's CDR3 is CASSQLAGEEADTQYF. CDR3 in DNA: TGCGCCAGCAGTCAACTAGCGGGAGAAGAGGCAGATACGCAGTATTTT.

This clone occurred a few times. The chain has TRBV7-9 and TRBJ2-7, with D possibly matching TRBD1 (5 bases). The CDR3 has 15 amino acids. V gave up 10 bases and J gave up 2 bases, with 21 bases separating them. Germline CDR1 SEHNR, CDR2 FQNEAQ (reference sequence). In DNA form, the CDR3 reads TGTGCCACCCTTACCGACAGCCGGAACCCCTACGAGCAGTACTTC. This translates into CATLTDSRNPYEQYF.

The rearrangement links TRBV7-3 to TRBJ2-1, with D possibly being TRBD1 or TRBD2 (6 bases each). The CDR3 has 16 residues. Germline V gene data show CDR1 as SGHTA and CDR2 as FQGTGA. V gave up 5 bases and J gave up 2 bases, with 16 bases separating them. CDR3 DNA sequence: TGTGCCAGCAGCCTAAGGACAGCGGGCCCCTACAATGAGCAGTTCTTC. Translating it yields CASSLRTAGPYNEQFF. Looking up the rest from reference TRBV7-3 and TRBJ2-1 gives the full variable domain: GAGVSQTPSNKVTEKGKYVELRCDPISGHTALYWYRQSLGQGPEFLIYFQGTGAADDSGLPNDRFFAVRPEGSVSTLKIQRTERGDSAVYLCASSLRTAGPYNEQFFGPGTRLTVL.

Only one count was recorded for this clone. The rearrangement uses TRBV4-1 and TRBJ1-4, with a tentative D call TRBD1 (6 bases). V was clipped by 3 bases and J by 0 bases, with 17 bases between them. The CDR3 sequence is 18 residues long. Looked up from germline, CDR1 is MGHRA and CDR2 is YSYEKL. The CDR3 DNA sequence: TGCGCCAGCAGCCATCGCACAGGGTCGGTTGCAACTAATGAAAAACTGTTTTTT. As protein: CASSHRTGSVATNEKLFF.

The V and J genes are TRBV18 and TRBJ2-7, with 11 bases identical to TRBD1. Germline V gene data show CDR1 as KGHSH and CDR2 as LQKENI. The CDR3 extends over 14 amino acids. The trim removed 3 bases at V and 5 bases at J, leaving 3 bases unmatched. CDR3 DNA sequence: TGTGCCAGCTCACCTGGGACAGGGGGGGACGAGCAGTACTTC. It yields the protein CASSPGTGGDEQYF.

This sequence joins TRBV29-1 and TRBJ1-2; D remains unclear. V was clipped by 5 bases and J by 7 bases, with 11 bases between them. Per the germline V gene, CDR1 is SQVTM and CDR2 is ANQGSEA. The CDR3 has 11 residues. The CDR3 protein is CSVLEASGYTF. CDR3 DNA sequence: TGCAGCGTTTTGGAAGCGAGTGGCTACACCTTC. The full variable domain, rest sourced from reference TRBV29-1 and TRBJ1-2, is SAVISQKPSRDICQRGTSLTIQCQVDSQVTMMFWYRQQPGQSLTLIATANQGSEATYESGFVIDKFPISRPNLTFSTLTVSNMSPEDSSIYLCSVLEASGYTFGSGTRLTVV.

This clone was counted once. This chain links TRBV7-2 with TRBJ2-3; unclear D gene. Trimming removed 2 bases at V and 3 bases at J, with 6 bases between. Germline V lookup: CDR1 SGHTA, CDR2 FQGNSA. The CDR3 covers 13 residues. Here the CDR3 reads CASSLIWTDTQYF. In DNA, the CDR3 is TGTGCCAGCAGCTTAATCTGGACAGATACGCAGTATTTT.

This clone was recorded a few times. The CDR3: CASSQQGVGELFF. CDR3 sequence (DNA): TGTGCCAGTAGCCAACAGGGTGTAGGGGAGCTGTTTTTT. The chain has TRBV19 and TRBJ2-2; weak D call: TRBD1 (6 bases). V lost 6 bases to trimming and J lost 8 bases, with 13 bases between them. The CDR3 is 13 residues long. In germline, CDR1 is LNHDA, CDR2 SQIVND (reference sequence).

The chain couples TRBV2 to TRBJ2-7; D gene ambiguous. In germline, CDR1 is SNHLY, CDR2 FYNNEI. The CDR3 is 11 residues long. The ends were cut back, 3 bases at V and 4 bases at J, with 4 bases in the middle. CDR3 nucleotides: TGTGCCAGCAGTGAGCTATACGAGCAGTACTTC. It codes for CASSELYEQYF.

The chain recombines TRBV29-1 with TRBJ2-1; 9 nucleotides line up with TRBD1. The CDR3 is 14 amino acids. Unmatched junction bases numbered 8, after V lost 4 bases and J lost 7 bases. Germline CDR1 reads SQVTM; CDR2 reads ANQGSEA. CDR3 sequence reads: CSVGRRDRVNEQFF. CDR3 nucleotide sequence: TGCAGCGTTGGGCGGAGGGACAGGGTAAATGAGCAGTTCTTC.

This clone was seen a few times. The genes are TRBV29-1 and TRBJ2-7; the D gene could be TRBD1 or TRBD2 (5 bases each). V dropped 6 bases and J dropped 2 bases, with 23 bases sitting between them. This CDR3 region has 16 residues. Germline assignment: CDR1 SQVTM and CDR2 ANQGSEA. As DNA, the CDR3 is TGCAGCGTCGGTTACCCCAGGGACGGTGAAACCTACGAGCAGTACTTC. The encoded protein is CSVGYPRDGETYEQYF.

This clone was observed a few times. The CDR3 nucleotides read TGCGCCAGCAGCTTGGTGGGGCTAGCGGGAGTTACAGATACGCAGTATTTT. This gives the protein CASSLVGLAGVTDTQYF. The gene calls are TRBV5-1 and TRBJ2-3; 10 nucleotides line up with TRBD2. Germline assignment: CDR1 SGHRS and CDR2 YFSETQ. CDR3 length: 17 amino acids. J gave up 3 bases and V 0 bases, and 7 bases lay outside the gene matches.

The chain uses TRBV30 and TRBJ2-7; D is undetermined. The CDR3 runs 12 residues. V was shortened by 4 bases and J by 3 bases, with 10 bases between the two germline ends. Germline CDR1 is GTSNPN and CDR2 is SVGIG (reference sequence). CDR3 loop: CAWNGDYYEQYF. CDR3 in DNA: TGTGCCTGGAATGGTGATTACTACGAGCAGTACTTC.

The J gene is TRBJ2-5, the V gene TRBV7-6; maybe TRBD1 (6 bases). CDR3 length equals 14 residues. CDR1 and CDR2 from the germline V gene are SGHVS and FNYEAQ. The V gene lost 5 bases and the J gene lost 4 bases, with 14 bases spanning the gap. This CDR3 is CASSLPRQAETQYF. CDR3 nucleotide sequence: TGTGCCAGCAGCCTCCCTCGACAGGCAGAGACCCAGTACTTC.

This clone was detected only a few times. This chain uses TRBV19 with TRBJ1-5; D not resolved. The ends were cut back, 7 bases at V and 2 bases at J, with 12 bases in the middle. The CDR3 consists of 14 residues. Per the germline V gene, CDR1 is LNHDA and CDR2 is SQIVND (reference sequence). The CDR3 bases are TGTGCCAGTACCGAAAGGTTTCGCAATCAGCCCCAGCATTTT. Translating gives CASTERFRNQPQHF. Full variable domain (rest looked up from reference TRBV19 and TRBJ1-5): DGGITQSPKYLFRKEGQNVTLSCEQNLNHDAMYWYRQDPGQGLRLIYYSQIVNDFQKGDIAEGYSVSREKKESFPLTVTSAQKNPTAFYLCASTERFRNQPQHFGDGTRLSIL.